One TCR beta chain is described in this entry. Its antigen is as yet unknown. This record belongs to a study of response to subunit inactivated influenza vaccine. Via MiXCR, TCRdb re-called the RT-PCR reads, giving one row per CDR3 protein. The sample records approximately 700,000 distinct CDR3 sequences, less than 20% being singletons. General study results and limits: The authors offered the suggestion that each seasonal influenza vaccination recruits few new T cells.

The V and J ends lost 2 bases and 4 bases respectively, with 13 bases between them. Germline values: CDR1 SNHLY, CDR2 FYNNEI. The CDR3 runs to 15 residues. The receptor was isolated from a man in his fifties who received an inactivated influenza vaccine. The sample in question was PBMCs from blood, obtained 12 days after vaccination. The chain recombines TRBV2 with TRBJ2-3, with D unclear. The CDR3 DNA reads TGTGCCAGCAGTGAAAGGCTTGACTTGGCAGATACGCAGTATTTT. This gives the protein CASSERLDLADTQYF.